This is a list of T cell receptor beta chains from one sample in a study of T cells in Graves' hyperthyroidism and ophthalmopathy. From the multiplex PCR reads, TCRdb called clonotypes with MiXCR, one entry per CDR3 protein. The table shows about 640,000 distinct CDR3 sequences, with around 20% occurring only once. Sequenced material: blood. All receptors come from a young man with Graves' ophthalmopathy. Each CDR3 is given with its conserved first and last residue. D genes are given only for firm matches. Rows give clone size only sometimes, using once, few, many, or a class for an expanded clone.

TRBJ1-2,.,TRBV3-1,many,CASSHDTRPYGYTF,TGTGCCAGCAGCCATGACACCCGACCCTATGGCTACACCTTC
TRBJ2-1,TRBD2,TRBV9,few,CASSVDGTTANEQFF,TGTGCCAGCAGCGTAGACGGGACTACTGCCAATGAGCAGTTCTTC
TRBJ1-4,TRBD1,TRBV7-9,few,CASSLGQELEKLFF,TGTGCCAGCAGCTTGGGACAGGAACTCGAAAAACTGTTTTTT
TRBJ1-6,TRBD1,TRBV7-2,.,CASSLRDSHNSPLHF,TGTGCCAGCAGCCTCCGGGACAGCCATAATTCACCCCTCCACTTT
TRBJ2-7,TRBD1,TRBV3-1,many,CASSQATGGGYEQYF,TGTGCCAGCAGCCAAGCGACAGGGGGAGGATACGAGCAGTACTTC
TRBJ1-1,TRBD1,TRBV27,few,CASSFAGQAEAFF,TGTGCCAGCAGTTTCGCGGGACAGGCTGAAGCTTTCTTT
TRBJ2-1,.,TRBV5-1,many,CASSLEREANNEQFF,TGCGCCAGCAGCTTGGAAAGGGAGGCAAACAATGAGCAGTTCTTC
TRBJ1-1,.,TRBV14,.,CASSQEGRVENTEAFF,TGTGCCAGCAGCCAAGAAGGGAGGGTAGAGAACACTGAAGCTTTCTTT
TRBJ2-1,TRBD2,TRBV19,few,CASSISGTSKDEQFF,TGTGCCAGTAGTATCTCGGGGACTAGTAAGGATGAGCAGTTCTTC
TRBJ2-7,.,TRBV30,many,CAWSGVSLYSYEQYF,TGTGCCTGGAGTGGGGTCAGCCTTTACTCCTACGAGCAGTACTTC
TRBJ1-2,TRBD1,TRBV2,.,CASSETGLGYTF,TGTGCCAGCAGCGAGACAGGGCTAGGCTACACCTTC
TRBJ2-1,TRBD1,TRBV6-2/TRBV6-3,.,CASRTTDREKDEQFF,TGTGCCAGCAGGACCACGGACAGGGAAAAGGATGAGCAGTTCTTC
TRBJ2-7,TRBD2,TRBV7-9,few,CASSPGSSGLYEQYF,TGTGCCAGCAGCCCAGGGTCTAGCGGGCTCTACGAGCAGTACTTC
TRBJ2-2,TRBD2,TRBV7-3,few,CASSRLAGRNTGELFF,TGTGCCAGCAGCAGACTAGCGGGAAGGAACACCGGGGAGCTGTTTTTT
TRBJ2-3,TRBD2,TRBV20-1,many,CSADYLAETDTQYF,TGCAGTGCCGACTACCTAGCGGAGACAGATACGCAGTATTTT
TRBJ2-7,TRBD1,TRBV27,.,CASSLSWTGAAEGQYF,TGTGCCAGCAGTTTAAGTTGGACAGGGGCCGCTGAGGGGCAGTACTTC
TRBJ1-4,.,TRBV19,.,CASTMGRPPGEKLFF,TGTGCCAGTACCATGGGGCGTCCTCCCGGCGAAAAACTGTTTTTT
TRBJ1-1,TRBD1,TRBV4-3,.,CASSQDGTGGPEAFF,TGCGCCAGCAGCCAAGACGGGACAGGGGGCCCTGAAGCTTTCTTT
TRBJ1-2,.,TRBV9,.,CASSAPVYGYTF,TGTGCCAGCAGCGCTCCCGTCTATGGCTACACCTTC
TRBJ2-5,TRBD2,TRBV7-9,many,CASSLDGGRWFGETQYF,TGTGCCAGCAGCTTAGATGGCGGGAGGTGGTTCGGAGAGACCCAGTACTTC
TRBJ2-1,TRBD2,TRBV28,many,CASSGLASGDINEQFF,TGTGCCAGCAGCGGTCTTGCTAGCGGAGATATCAATGAGCAGTTCTTC
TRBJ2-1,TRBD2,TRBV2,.,CASTLLRLADNEQFF,TGTGCCAGCACCCTCCTCCGCCTAGCGGACAATGAGCAGTTCTTC
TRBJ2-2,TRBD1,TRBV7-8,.,CASNTKTGTSTGELFF,TGTGCCAGCAATACAAAGACAGGGACCAGCACCGGGGAGCTGTTTTTT
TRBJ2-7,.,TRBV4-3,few,CASSQSRAANSYEQYF,TGCGCCAGCAGCCAATCCCGGGCCGCGAATTCCTACGAGCAGTACTTC
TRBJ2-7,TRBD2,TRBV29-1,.,CSVAGTSGSYEQYF,TGCAGCGTTGCGGGGACTAGCGGGAGCTACGAGCAGTACTTC
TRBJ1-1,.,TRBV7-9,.,CASSFLGRDGAFF,TGTGCCAGCAGCTTTCTGGGACGTGACGGAGCTTTCTTT
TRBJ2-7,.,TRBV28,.,CASSPNRGGDYEQYF,TGTGCCAGCAGTCCGAACAGGGGAGGGGACTACGAGCAGTACTTC
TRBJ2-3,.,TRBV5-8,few,CASSLQDREPTDTQYF,TGTGCCAGCAGCTTGCAGGACAGAGAGCCCACAGATACGCAGTATTTT
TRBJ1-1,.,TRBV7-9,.,CASTTRYTEAFF,TGTGCCAGCACCACCAGGTATACTGAAGCTTTCTTT
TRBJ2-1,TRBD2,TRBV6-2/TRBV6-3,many,CASSYPGLAGGNEQFF,TGTGCCAGCAGTTACCCCGGACTAGCGGGAGGCAATGAGCAGTTCTTC
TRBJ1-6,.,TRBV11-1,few,CASSLEGDTPPLHF,TGTGCCAGCAGCTTAGAAGGGGATACTCCTCCCCTCCACTTT
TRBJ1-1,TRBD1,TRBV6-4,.,CASSPDRGRPEAFF,TGTGCCAGCAGTCCGGACAGGGGAAGGCCTGAAGCTTTCTTT
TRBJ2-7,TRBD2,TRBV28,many,CASRPGLAATYEQYF,TGTGCCAGCAGGCCCGGACTAGCGGCGACCTACGAGCAGTACTTC
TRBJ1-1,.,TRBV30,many,CAWSGQSRAGTEAFF,TGTGCCTGGAGTGGCCAGTCGCGAGCTGGGACTGAAGCTTTCTTT
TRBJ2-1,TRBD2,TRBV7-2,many,CASSFLGLAGGSYNEQFF,TGTGCCAGCAGCTTCCTCGGACTAGCGGGAGGGTCCTACAATGAGCAGTTCTTC
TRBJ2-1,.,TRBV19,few,CASSIGPEQFF,TGTGCCAGTAGTATTGGGCCCGAGCAGTTCTTC
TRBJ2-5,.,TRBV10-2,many,CASSVGGSQETQYF,TGCGCCAGCAGTGTGGGGGGTAGCCAAGAGACCCAGTACTTC
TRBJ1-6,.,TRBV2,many,CASSESQATHSPLHF,TGTGCCAGCAGTGAATCCCAAGCGACGCATTCACCCCTCCACTTT
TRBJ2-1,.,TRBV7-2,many,CASSLAGGYNEQFF,TGTGCCAGCAGCTTAGCGGGAGGTTACAATGAGCAGTTCTTC
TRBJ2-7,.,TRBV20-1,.,CSALAVPNNEQYF,TGCAGTGCCTTAGCGGTCCCGAATAACGAGCAGTACTTC
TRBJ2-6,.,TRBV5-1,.,CASSLARSYSGANVLTF,TGCGCCAGCAGCTTGGCCAGATCGTACTCTGGGGCCAACGTCCTGACTTTC
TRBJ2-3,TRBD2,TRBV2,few,CASSVASGMPSVTDTQYF,TGTGCCAGCAGTGTGGCTAGCGGGATGCCCTCAGTCACAGATACGCAGTATTTT
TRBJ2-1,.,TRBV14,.,CASSQDRGRSYNEQFF,TGTGCCAGCAGCCAAGACCGGGGGCGGTCCTACAATGAGCAGTTCTTC
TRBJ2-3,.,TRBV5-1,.,CASMETDTQYF,TGCGCCAGCATGGAGACAGATACGCAGTATTTT
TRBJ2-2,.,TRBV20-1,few,CTDGFGNTGELFF,TGCACCGACGGCTTCGGGAACACCGGGGAGCTGTTTTTT
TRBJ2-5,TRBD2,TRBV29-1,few,CSVDTASGTQYF,TGCAGCGTTGACACTGCTAGCGGGACCCAGTACTTC
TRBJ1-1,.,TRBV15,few,CATSRGTGRTEAFF,TGTGCCACCAGCAGAGGAACAGGGCGCACTGAAGCTTTCTTT
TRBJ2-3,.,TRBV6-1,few,CASSETLASTDTQYF,TGTGCCAGCAGTGAAACCCTAGCTAGCACAGATACGCAGTATTTT
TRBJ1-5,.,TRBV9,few,CASSVGEGSQPQHF,TGTGCCAGCAGCGTAGGTGAGGGCAGCCAGCCCCAGCATTTT
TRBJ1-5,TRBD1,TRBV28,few,CASKQGQGVNQPQHF,TGTGCCAGCAAACAAGGACAGGGGGTTAATCAGCCCCAGCATTTT
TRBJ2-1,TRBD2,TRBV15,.,CATSRDLGGSKDNEQFF,TGTGCCACCAGCAGAGATCTAGGCGGGAGTAAAGACAATGAGCAGTTCTTC